This TCR beta chain derives from a study of cytomegalovirus exposure and HLA in healthy donors. To note about this clone: Its antigen is undetermined.

In the PCR, 60 Vbeta and 13 Jbeta primers were used. Sequenced by immunoSEQ multiplex PCR; TCRdb stores in-frame clones only, minus some. The table lists some 110,000 clones, around 68% of them singletons, with roughly 12% in the top ten. Points from the study as a whole: On later analysis, the bulk of CMV-associated TCR beta chains appeared to be HLA-restricted.

The CDR3 is 14 residues long. The V gene's germline CDR1 is MDHEN and CDR2 SYDVKM. V was trimmed by 5 bases and J by 0 bases, leaving 11 bases between them. This sequence joins TRBV28 and TRBJ2-7, with D possibly TRBD1 on 5 matching bases. The sequencing sample was made of PBMCs. The clonotype originates from a woman aged 45-65 years in good health and CMV-seropositive. CDR3 region: CASSPRQYSYEQYF. The CDR3 region has the DNA TGTGCCAGCAGTCCCCGACAGTACTCCTACGAGCAGTACTTC.